Here is one T cell receptor (beta chain) with its context. Its cognate antigen has yet to be identified. No per-base quality is available; no much larger clone lies one base away. These data are taken from a study of T cell responses to AZD1222 COVID-19 vaccine (dated by TCRdb to about 2021). For context, the study as a whole: AZD1222 recipients given second doses at about 4 weeks or at about 12 weeks were pooled, since spike-specific TCR depth and breadth were not found to differ between the two schedules. TCR sequencing covered 233 trial participants: 207 given two doses of AZD1222 and approximately 26 given two doses of MenACWY control vaccine. Trial participants were enrolled into age subgroups of 18-55, 56-69 and 70-plus years, which contained around 150, 29 and 61 TCR-sequenced participants, respectively. Summary of the overall study and its limitations: Nearly half of unique spike-specific TCRs reportedly recognized epitopes outside regions mutated in the B.1.351 and B.1.1.7 variants. Most participants were white British and females outnumbered males, and the authors suggested that clonal diversity may have been underestimated. A significant rise in spike-specific TCR breadth and depth was observed after two AZD1222 doses relative to day 0 and relative to MenACWY recipients. The whole spike protein was spanned by vaccine-associated CD4 TCRs, and dominant responses were seen in regions 160-218 and 743-854. Because no day 14 peak-response samples were available, the repertoires could be characterized only after the peak T cell response. In the small 56-69-year group, the increase in depth fell short of significance, most likely because of low power. Conclusions about previously exposed vaccinees are limited, since just five or six AZD1222 recipients were seropositive for SARS-CoV-2 at baseline.

The CDR3 regions of human TCRbeta chains were analyzed by immunosequencing. The original pipeline was this. Repertoire TCRs were matched against a reference library of SARS-CoV-2-specific TCRs generated with the MIRA antigen-specificity platform. Breadth was defined as the fraction of unique TCRs that were SARS-CoV-2-associated. Depth was defined as the fraction of total T cells that were SARS-CoV-2-associated. Each spike-specific TCR was assigned to its reactive spike region and to a CD4 or CD8 class using the MIRA data. Log10-transformed breadth and depth values were compared by one-way ANOVA with Sidak's multiple comparisons tests. Not all clones reach the TCRdb copy of this immuneACCESS table, which keeps in-frame sequences only. Checked studies attribute under half of the gap to unresolved V genes and leave the rest unexplained. D and trimming come from the DNA, and the V and J calls and clone size come from that table. The sample table records about 96,000 clones; 70% to 90% of these occur just once. The leading ten clones occupy 2.5% to 3% of the sample.

As encoded in the germline V gene (reference sequence), CDR1 is LNHDA while CDR2 is SQIVND. Trimming costs V 10 bases and J 4 bases, and their ends lie 24 bases apart. From the cysteine through the phenylalanine, the CDR3 covers 16 amino acids. Solely the CDR3 DNA is kept, with 48 bases framed from the first base. The sample's time point, from its label and the paper: baseline before first vaccination. Vaccinee samples came from UK trials COV001 and COV002, including a single-blind randomized controlled phase 2/3 trial of AZD1222 (ChAdOx1 nCoV-19) in healthy adults. For TCRbeta chain sequencing, PBMC samples were collected from trial participants at day 0 and at day 28 after the second dose.

The chain employs TRBV19 and TRBJ2-3, with a weak D call of TRBD2 (5 bases match). The clonotype originates from an adult in good health. The material was peripheral blood, obtained on day 0 of AZD1222 vaccination. CDR3 reads: CATQTGFGVAADTQYF. The nucleotide sequence reads TGTGCCACACAAACGGGGTTTGGCGTAGCTGCAGATACGCAGTATTTT.